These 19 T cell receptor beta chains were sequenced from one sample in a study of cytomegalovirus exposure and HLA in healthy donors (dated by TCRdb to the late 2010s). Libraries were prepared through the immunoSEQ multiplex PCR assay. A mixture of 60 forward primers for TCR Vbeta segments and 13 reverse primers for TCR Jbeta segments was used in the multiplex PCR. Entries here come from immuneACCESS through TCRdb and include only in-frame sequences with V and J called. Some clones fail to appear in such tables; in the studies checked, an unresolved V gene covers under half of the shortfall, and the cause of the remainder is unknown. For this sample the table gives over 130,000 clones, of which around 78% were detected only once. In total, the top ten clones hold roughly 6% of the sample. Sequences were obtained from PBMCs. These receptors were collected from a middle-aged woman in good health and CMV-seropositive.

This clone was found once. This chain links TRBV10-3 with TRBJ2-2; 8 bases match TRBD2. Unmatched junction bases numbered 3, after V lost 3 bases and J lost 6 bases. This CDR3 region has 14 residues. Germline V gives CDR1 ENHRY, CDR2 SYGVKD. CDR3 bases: TGTGCCATCAGTGACGGGAGGGTCGCCGGGGAGCTGTTTTTT. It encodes CAISDGRVAGELFF.

CDR3 DNA sequence: TGTGCCAGCAGCCCTTCATCCCGTGGCTATGAGCAGTTCTTC. The encoded protein is CASSPSSRGYEQFF. This chain joins TRBV27 and TRBJ2-1; D is unresolved. Trimming left V 6 bases short and J 8 bases short, with 17 bases between. Germline CDR1 is MNHEY and CDR2 is SMNVEV (reference sequence). The CDR3 runs to 14 residues.

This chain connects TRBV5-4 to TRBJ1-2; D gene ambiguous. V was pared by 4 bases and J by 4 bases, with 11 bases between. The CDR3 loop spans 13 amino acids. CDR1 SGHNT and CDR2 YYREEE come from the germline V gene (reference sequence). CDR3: CASSPGGIYGYTF. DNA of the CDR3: TGTGCCAGCAGCCCTGGAGGGATCTATGGCTACACCTTC. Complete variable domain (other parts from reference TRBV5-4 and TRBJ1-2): ETGVTQSPTHLIKTRGQQVTLRCSSQSGHNTVSWYQQALGQGPQFIFQYYREEENGRGNFPPRFSGLQFPNYSSELNVNALELDDSALYLCASSPGGIYGYTFGSGTRLTVV.

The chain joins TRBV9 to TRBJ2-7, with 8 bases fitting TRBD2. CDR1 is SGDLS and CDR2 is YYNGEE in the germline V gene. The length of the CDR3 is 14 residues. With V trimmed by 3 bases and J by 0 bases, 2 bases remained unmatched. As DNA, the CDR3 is TGTGCCAGCAGCGCTAGCGGGCTCTCCTACGAGCAGTACTTC. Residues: CASSASGLSYEQYF.

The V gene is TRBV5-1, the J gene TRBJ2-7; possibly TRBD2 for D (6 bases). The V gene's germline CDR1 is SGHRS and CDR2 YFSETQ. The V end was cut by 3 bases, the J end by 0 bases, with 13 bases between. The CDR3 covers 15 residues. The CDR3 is CASSSGGAASYEQYF. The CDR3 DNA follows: TGCGCCAGCAGCTCGGGCGGGGCGGCCTCCTACGAGCAGTACTTC.

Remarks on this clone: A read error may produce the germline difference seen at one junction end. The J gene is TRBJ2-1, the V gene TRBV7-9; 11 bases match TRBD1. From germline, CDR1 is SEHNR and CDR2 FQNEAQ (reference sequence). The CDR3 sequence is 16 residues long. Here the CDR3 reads CSSSLGGQGAYNEQFF. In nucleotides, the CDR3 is TGTTCCAGCAGCTTAGGCGGACAGGGGGCTTACAATGAGCAGTTCTTC.

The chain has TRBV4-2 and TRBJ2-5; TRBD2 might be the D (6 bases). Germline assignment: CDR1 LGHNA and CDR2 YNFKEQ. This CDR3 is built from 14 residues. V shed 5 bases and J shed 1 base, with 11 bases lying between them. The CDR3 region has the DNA TGTGCCAGCAGCTACGGGACTGTCCAAGAGACCCAGTACTTC. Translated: CASSYGTVQETQYF.

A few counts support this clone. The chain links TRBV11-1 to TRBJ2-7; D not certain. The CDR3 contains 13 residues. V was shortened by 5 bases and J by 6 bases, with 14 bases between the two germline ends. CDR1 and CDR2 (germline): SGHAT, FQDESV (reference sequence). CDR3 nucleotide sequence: TGTGCCAGCAGCCGTAGTACCGCCACCGAGCAGTACTTC. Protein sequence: CASSRSTATEQYF.

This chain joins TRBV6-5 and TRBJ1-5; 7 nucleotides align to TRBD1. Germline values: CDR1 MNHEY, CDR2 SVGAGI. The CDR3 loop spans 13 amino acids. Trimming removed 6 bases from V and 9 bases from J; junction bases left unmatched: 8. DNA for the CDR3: TGTGCCAGCAGCGAGGGGGCCGAGTGGCCCCAGCATTTT. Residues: CASSEGAEWPQHF.

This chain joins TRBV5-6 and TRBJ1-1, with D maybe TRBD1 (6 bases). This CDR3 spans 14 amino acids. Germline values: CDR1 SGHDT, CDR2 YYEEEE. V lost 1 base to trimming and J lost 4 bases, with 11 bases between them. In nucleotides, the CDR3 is TGTGCCAGCAGCTTGTGGGGAGGGGGCACTGAAGCTTTCTTT. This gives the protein CASSLWGGGTEAFF.

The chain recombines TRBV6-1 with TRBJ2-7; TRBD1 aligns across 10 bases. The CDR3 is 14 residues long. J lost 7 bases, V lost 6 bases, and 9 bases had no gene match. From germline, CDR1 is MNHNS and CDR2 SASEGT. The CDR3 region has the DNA TGTGCCAGCAGGATGGGACAGGGGACTTGGGAGCAGTACTTC. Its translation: CASRMGQGTWEQYF.

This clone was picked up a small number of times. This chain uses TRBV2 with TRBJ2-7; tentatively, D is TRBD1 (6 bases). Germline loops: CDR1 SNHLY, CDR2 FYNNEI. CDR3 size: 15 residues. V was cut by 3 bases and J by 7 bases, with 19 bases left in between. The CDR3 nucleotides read TGTGCCAGCAGTGAGAACCGGGACACCGAGGGGGAGCAGTACTTC. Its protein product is CASSENRDTEGEQYF.

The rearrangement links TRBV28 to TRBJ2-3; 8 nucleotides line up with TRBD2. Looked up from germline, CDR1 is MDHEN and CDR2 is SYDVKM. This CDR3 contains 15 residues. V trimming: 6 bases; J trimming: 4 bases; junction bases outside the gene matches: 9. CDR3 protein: CASSRGGLVADTQYF. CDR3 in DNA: TGTGCCAGCAGCCGCGGGGGACTAGTGGCAGATACGCAGTATTTT.

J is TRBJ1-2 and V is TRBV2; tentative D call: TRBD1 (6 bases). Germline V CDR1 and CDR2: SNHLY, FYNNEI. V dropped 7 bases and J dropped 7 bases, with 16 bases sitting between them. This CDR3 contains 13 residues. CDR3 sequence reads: CASKGVGGAGYTF. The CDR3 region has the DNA TGTGCCAGCAAGGGGGTAGGGGGAGCTGGCTACACCTTC.

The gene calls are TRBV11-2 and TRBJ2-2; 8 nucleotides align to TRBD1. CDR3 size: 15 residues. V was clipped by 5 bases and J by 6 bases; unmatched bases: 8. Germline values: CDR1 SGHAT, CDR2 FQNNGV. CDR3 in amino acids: CASSPRTGRAGELFF. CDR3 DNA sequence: TGTGCCAGCAGCCCCCGGACAGGGCGCGCCGGGGAGCTGTTTTTT.

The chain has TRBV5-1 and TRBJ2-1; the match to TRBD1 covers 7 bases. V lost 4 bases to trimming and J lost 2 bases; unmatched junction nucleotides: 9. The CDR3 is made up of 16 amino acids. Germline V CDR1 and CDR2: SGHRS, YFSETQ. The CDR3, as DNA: TGCGCCAGCAGCCCCGCCAGGGGACAGACCTACAATGAGCAGTTCTTC. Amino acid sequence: CASSPARGQTYNEQFF.

The DNA of the CDR3 is TGTGCCAGCAGTGAAGTATATACCGGCGGATACGAGCAGTACTTC. It yields the protein CASSEVYTGGYEQYF. The chain combines TRBV6-1 with TRBJ2-7; no clear D. Trimming removed 1 base at V and 4 bases at J, with 14 bases between. This CDR3 is built from 15 residues. CDR1 and CDR2 from the germline V gene are MNHNS and SASEGT.

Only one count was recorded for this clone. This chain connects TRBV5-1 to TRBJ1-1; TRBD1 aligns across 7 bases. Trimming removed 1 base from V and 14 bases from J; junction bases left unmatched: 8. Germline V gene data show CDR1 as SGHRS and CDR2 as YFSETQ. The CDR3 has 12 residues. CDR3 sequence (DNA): TGCGCCAGCAGCTTGACCACAGGGGAGCAGTTCTTT. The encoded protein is CASSLTTGEQFF.

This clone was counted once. In DNA form, the CDR3 reads TGTGCCAGCACCTCCTCGCAGGGGTACTATGGCTACACCTTC. This codes for CASTSSQGYYGYTF. The chain recombines TRBV6-5 with TRBJ1-2; TRBD1 is a possible D gene (6 bases). Per germline, CDR1 MNHEY and CDR2 SVGAGI. Trimming removed 7 bases at V and 3 bases at J, with 15 bases between. This CDR3 region has 14 residues.